A selection of T cell receptor beta chains follows, all from one sample in a study of cytomegalovirus exposure and HLA in healthy donors. TCRdb's copy holds only in-frame clones and misses some; the assay was immunoSEQ multiplex PCR. The sample has about 100,000 clones; about four fifths are singletons. Sequencing was carried out using PBMCs. The receptor set was obtained from a female donor in good health and CMV-seropositive. Each CDR3 is given with its conserved first and last residue. Fields, in order: J gene, clone size, V gene, CDR3 protein. Clone size is stated in some rows and not others, as once, few, many or a class when expanded.

J gene: TRBJ2-7; clone size: once; V gene: TRBV28; CDR3 protein: CASSYLSGRATYEQYF
J gene: TRBJ2-1; clone size: -; V gene: TRBV7-8; CDR3 protein: CASSLGLAGGNEQFF
J gene: TRBJ2-1; clone size: -; V gene: TRBV5-4; CDR3 protein: CASSWGLAAYNEQFF
J gene: TRBJ2-6; clone size: -; V gene: TRBV27; CDR3 protein: CASSPLAGGANVLTF
J gene: TRBJ2-2; clone size: -; V gene: TRBV2; CDR3 protein: CACEYTGELFF
J gene: TRBJ2-4; clone size: -; V gene: TRBV4-2; CDR3 protein: CASSQDWGGRTLAKNIQYF
J gene: TRBJ1-4; clone size: -; V gene: TRBV4-2; CDR3 protein: CASSRRRQDEKLFF
J gene: TRBJ1-1; clone size: -; V gene: TRBV4-2; CDR3 protein: CASSQLKKRTEAFF
J gene: TRBJ1-2; clone size: -; V gene: TRBV6-4; CDR3 protein: CASSEQGYDGYTF
J gene: TRBJ2-7; clone size: -; V gene: TRBV7-2; CDR3 protein: CASTPLLGTYEQYF
J gene: TRBJ1-2; clone size: -; V gene: TRBV4-3; CDR3 protein: CASSQDLVGTGRGYTF
J gene: TRBJ2-7; clone size: -; V gene: TRBV21-1; CDR3 protein: CASSKARAGVNGEQYF
J gene: TRBJ2-3; clone size: -; V gene: TRBV30; CDR3 protein: CAWSSPGDTQYF
J gene: TRBJ2-7; clone size: few; V gene: TRBV6-1; CDR3 protein: CASSEGDSGAYEQYF
J gene: TRBJ1-2; clone size: few; V gene: TRBV6-5; CDR3 protein: CASSYVQGGKGYTF
J gene: TRBJ2-1; clone size: -; V gene: TRBV29-1; CDR3 protein: CSGNRGPYNEQFF
J gene: TRBJ2-5; clone size: once; V gene: TRBV6-5; CDR3 protein: CASSYSGRVQTQYF
J gene: TRBJ1-1; clone size: few; V gene: TRBV9; CDR3 protein: CASSVDAGDRAFF
J gene: TRBJ2-1; clone size: few; V gene: TRBV9; CDR3 protein: CASSDVGGRAGEQFF
J gene: TRBJ2-5; clone size: -; V gene: TRBV28; CDR3 protein: CASSSPGEQGLYQETQYF
J gene: TRBJ1-5; clone size: -; V gene: TRBV30; CDR3 protein: CAWSIGGNSNQPQHF
J gene: TRBJ1-1; clone size: few; V gene: TRBV30; CDR3 protein: CACSSGKTEAFF
J gene: TRBJ2-1; clone size: few; V gene: TRBV4-2; CDR3 protein: CASSQEATSAIYNEQFF
J gene: TRBJ1-2; clone size: -; V gene: TRBV28; CDR3 protein: CASRPPGGSYGYTF
J gene: TRBJ2-3; clone size: -; V gene: TRBV6-5; CDR3 protein: CASAAQADTQYF
J gene: TRBJ2-2; clone size: -; V gene: TRBV28; CDR3 protein: CASSLLAGWTGELFF
J gene: TRBJ1-5; clone size: -; V gene: TRBV19; CDR3 protein: CASSIGLVNQPQHF
J gene: TRBJ2-3; clone size: -; V gene: TRBV4-3; CDR3 protein: CASSPSRTSGGPSTDTQYF
J gene: TRBJ1-1; clone size: -; V gene: TRBV5-1; CDR3 protein: CASSLDPGYTEAFF
J gene: TRBJ2-7; clone size: -; V gene: TRBV7-2; CDR3 protein: CASSLTDSSYEQYF
J gene: TRBJ2-5; clone size: few; V gene: TRBV29-1; CDR3 protein: CSVGGVPQETQYF
J gene: TRBJ2-5; clone size: -; V gene: TRBV7-2; CDR3 protein: CASSFRVETQYF
J gene: TRBJ1-2; clone size: -; V gene: TRBV7-9; CDR3 protein: CASSSSVQSGYTF
J gene: TRBJ2-3; clone size: -; V gene: TRBV11-3; CDR3 protein: CASSLDKDTQYF
J gene: TRBJ2-1; clone size: -; V gene: TRBV7-2; CDR3 protein: CASRSTSGEYNEQFF
J gene: TRBJ1-2; clone size: -; V gene: TRBV6-1; CDR3 protein: CASSERQGDSYGYTF
J gene: TRBJ2-7; clone size: -; V gene: TRBV4-1; CDR3 protein: CASSQEDSRVSSYEQYF
J gene: TRBJ1-3; clone size: -; V gene: TRBV29-1; CDR3 protein: CSGLFRDRQGNTIYF
J gene: TRBJ2-5; clone size: once; V gene: TRBV5-6; CDR3 protein: CASSLRSGGRQETQYF
J gene: TRBJ2-3; clone size: -; V gene: TRBV13; CDR3 protein: CASSTPRTSGGFEDTQYF
J gene: TRBJ1-2; clone size: -; V gene: TRBV19; CDR3 protein: CASSLQGALTGYTF
J gene: TRBJ2-6; clone size: -; V gene: TRBV7-2; CDR3 protein: CASSLQEVGANVLTF
J gene: TRBJ2-3; clone size: -; V gene: TRBV11-2; CDR3 protein: CASSETGDRTDTQYF
J gene: TRBJ1-5; clone size: -; V gene: TRBV6-5; CDR3 protein: CASSSTGGAFNQPQHF
J gene: TRBJ2-7; clone size: -; V gene: TRBV6-6; CDR3 protein: CASSYSMSDYEQYF
J gene: TRBJ1-1; clone size: -; V gene: TRBV6-5; CDR3 protein: CASAPGGGFNTEAFF
J gene: TRBJ2-7; clone size: -; V gene: TRBV9; CDR3 protein: CASSARLAENPYEQYF
J gene: TRBJ2-1; clone size: -; V gene: TRBV28; CDR3 protein: CASSSVHEQFF
J gene: TRBJ1-1; clone size: -; V gene: TRBV28; CDR3 protein: CASSPTFGQGRVMNTEAFF
J gene: TRBJ2-5; clone size: -; V gene: TRBV30; CDR3 protein: CAWSLDRIQETQYF
J gene: TRBJ2-1; clone size: -; V gene: TRBV9; CDR3 protein: CASSVRTSQLYNEQFF
J gene: TRBJ1-1; clone size: -; V gene: TRBV2; CDR3 protein: CASTAGQKSEAFF
J gene: TRBJ2-7; clone size: -; V gene: TRBV4-1; CDR3 protein: CASSQELMGASREQYF
J gene: TRBJ2-3; clone size: -; V gene: TRBV5-4; CDR3 protein: CASSLKGTSGGATDTQYF
J gene: TRBJ2-1; clone size: -; V gene: TRBV9; CDR3 protein: CASSVEGSGGPNEQFF